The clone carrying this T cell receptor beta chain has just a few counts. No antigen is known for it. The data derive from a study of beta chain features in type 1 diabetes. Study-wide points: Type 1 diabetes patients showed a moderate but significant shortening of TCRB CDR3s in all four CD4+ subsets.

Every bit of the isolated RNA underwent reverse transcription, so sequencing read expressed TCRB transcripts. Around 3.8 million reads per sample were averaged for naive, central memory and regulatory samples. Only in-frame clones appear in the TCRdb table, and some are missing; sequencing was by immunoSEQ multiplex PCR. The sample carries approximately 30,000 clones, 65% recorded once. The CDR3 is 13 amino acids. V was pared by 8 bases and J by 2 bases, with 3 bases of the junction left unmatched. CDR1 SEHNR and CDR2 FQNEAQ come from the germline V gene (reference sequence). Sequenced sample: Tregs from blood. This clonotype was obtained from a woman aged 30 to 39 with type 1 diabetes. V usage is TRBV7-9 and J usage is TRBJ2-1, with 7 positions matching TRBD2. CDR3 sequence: CASQGRAYNEQFF. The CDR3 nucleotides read TGTGCCAGCCAAGGGAGGGCCTACAATGAGCAGTTCTTC. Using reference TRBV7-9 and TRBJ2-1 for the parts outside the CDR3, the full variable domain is DTGVSQNPRHKITKRGQNVTFRCDPISEHNRLYWYRQTLGQGPEFLTYFQNEAQLEKSRLLSDRFSAERPKGSFSTLEIQRTEQGDSAMYLCASQGRAYNEQFFGPGTRLTVL.